Listed below are T cell receptor beta chains from one sample, sequenced in a study of blood T cell repertoires in COVID-19. Using immunoSEQ multiplex PCR, the repertoire was profiled, and TCRdb retains in-frame clones only, with some absent. Here the sample spans 150,000 or so clones, over 80% being singletons. Sequencing was carried out using peripheral blood. The receptors originated from a woman in her sixties with acute or convalescent COVID-19. CDR3s include the opening cysteine and the closing phenylalanine or tryptophan. D genes are given only for firm matches. Clone size is shown for a subset of rows, as once, few, many or a class of expanded clone.

TGTGCCAGCAGCTTAGGACAGGGGGACACTGAAGCTTTCTTT,CASSLGQGDTEAFF,TRBV7-9,TRBJ1-1,TRBD1,-
TGTGCCAGCAGTGAATTCACAGGGGGTGTGAACACTGAAGCTTTCTTT,CASSEFTGGVNTEAFF,TRBV25-1,TRBJ1-1,TRBD1,-
TGTGCCAGCACCGAGACTAGCGGGGAGTTCGGTCCGACCGGGGAGCTGTTTTTT,CASTETSGEFGPTGELFF,TRBV27,TRBJ2-2,TRBD2,-
TGTGCCAGCAGTTACCGGTCTGGTCAGCCCCAGCATTTT,CASSYRSGQPQHF,TRBV6-2/TRBV6-3,TRBJ1-5,-,-
TGTGCCAGCAGCCACAGTCTGAAAAAAGAGACCCAGTACTTC,CASSHSLKKETQYF,TRBV5-6,TRBJ2-5,-,once
TGTGCCAGCAGCCGGGGTTTATACGAGCAGTACTTC,CASSRGLYEQYF,TRBV12-3/TRBV12-4,TRBJ2-7,-,-
TGTGCCAGCAGGAGGACAGGGGCGGAAAACTCACCCCTCCACTTT,CASRRTGAENSPLHF,TRBV2,TRBJ1-6,TRBD1,-
TGTGCCAGCAATCAGGGTTCGGATACGCAGTATTTT,CASNQGSDTQYF,TRBV12-3/TRBV12-4,TRBJ2-3,-,-
TGTGCCAGCAGTCCCGGACAGCTTTATGGCTACACCTTC,CASSPGQLYGYTF,TRBV12-3/TRBV12-4,TRBJ1-2,-,once
TGTGCCAGCAGCTTAGGGCAGCGCGAGACCCAGTACTTC,CASSLGQRETQYF,TRBV7-9,TRBJ2-5,-,-
TGTGCCAGCAGCGTAAAGTTTGAGGATTCACCCCTCCACTTT,CASSVKFEDSPLHF,TRBV9,TRBJ1-6,-,-